The 28 T cell receptor beta chains presented below share a single source sample, sequenced in a study of cytomegalovirus exposure and HLA in healthy donors (dated by TCRdb to about 2017). Preparation of the library involved the immunoSEQ multiplex PCR assay. The multiplex PCR relied on a mix of 60 forward primers for TCR Vbeta segments and 13 reverse primers for TCR Jbeta segments. TCRdb took over this immuneACCESS table, retaining in-frame rearrangements with V and J assigned. Such tables are incomplete; in checked studies, under half of the missing clones stem from an unresolved V gene, and the remainder is unexplained. The table for this sample lists around 140,000 clones. Under 2% of the sample rests with the top ten. Material: PBMCs. All receptors derive from a woman aged 45-60 years in good health and CMV-seronegative.

The chain employs TRBV7-2 and TRBJ2-7, with 7 bases matching TRBD1. The CDR3 covers 14 residues. Trimming took 5 bases from V and 2 from J; bases not matched to a gene: 6. CDR1 is SGHTA, CDR2 FQGNSA, per germline. The CDR3 nucleotides are TGTGCCAGCAGCCCTGACAGGGTTACCTACGAGCAGTACTTC. Translating it yields CASSPDRVTYEQYF.

V gene TRBV27 combines with J gene TRBJ2-7; 11 bases are shared with TRBD2. The germline V gene has CDR1 MNHEY and CDR2 SMNVEV (reference sequence). V lost 3 bases to trimming and J lost 6 bases; unmatched junction nucleotides: 4. CDR3 length equals 14 residues. The CDR3 region is CASSLIAGGPEQYF. For the CDR3, the DNA is TGTGCCAGCAGTTTGATAGCGGGAGGGCCCGAGCAGTACTTC.

This chain connects TRBV5-1 to TRBJ2-7; possible D gene TRBD1, 6 bases. Between the trimmed V and J ends, which lost 1 base and 3 bases, there was a span of 14 bases. This CDR3 has 15 amino acids. CDR1 is SGHRS, CDR2 YFSETQ, per germline. The CDR3 sequence: CASSLTAVGHYEQYF. DNA of the CDR3: TGCGCCAGCAGCTTGACGGCAGTGGGACACTACGAGCAGTACTTC.

The chain couples TRBV2 to TRBJ2-7; TRBD2 matches at 10 bases. This CDR3 has 17 residues. Germline V CDR1 and CDR2: SNHLY, FYNNEI. Trimming removed 11 bases from V and 4 bases from J; junction bases left unmatched: 20. CDR3 in DNA: TGTGCCGGCACGCAGGGGACAGCGGGAGGGCCGAGATACGAGCAGTACTTC. This encodes CAGTQGTAGGPRYEQYF.

The J gene is TRBJ2-2, the V gene TRBV7-3, with TRBD2 as a possible D gene (6 bases). The V end was cut by 1 base, the J end by 3 bases, with 9 bases between. CDR1 and CDR2 (germline): SGHTA, FQGTGA. CDR3 size: 15 residues. The CDR3 loop is CASSLIGGDTGELFF. The CDR3 nucleotides read TGTGCCAGCAGCTTAATCGGGGGAGACACCGGGGAGCTGTTTTTT.

The chain employs TRBV6-6 and TRBJ1-1; D unresolved. Germline values: CDR1 MNHNY, CDR2 SVGAGI (reference sequence). The CDR3 has 11 residues. V shed 8 bases and J shed 2 bases, with 6 bases lying between them. CDR3 DNA: TGTGCCAGCGGCCCCAACACTGAAGCTTTCTTT. This sequence encodes CASGPNTEAFF.

CDR3 sequence (DNA): TGTGCCTGGAGAGGGACTAGAGTCTACAATGAGCAGTTCTTC. Translation: CAWRGTRVYNEQFF. The chain couples TRBV30 to TRBJ2-1, with TRBD2 identical over 8 bases. Unmatched junction bases numbered 4, after V lost 3 bases and J lost 3 bases. The germline gives CDR1 GTSNPN, CDR2 SVGIG (reference sequence). This CDR3 has 14 amino acids.

The chain employs TRBV7-2 and TRBJ2-1; TRBD2 matches 8 bases. CDR1 is SGHTA, CDR2 FQGNSA, per germline. V shed 7 bases, J shed 7 bases, and the junction held 15 bases outside the gene matches. The CDR3 covers 16 residues. The CDR3 loop reads CASTTLTAGAGNEQFF. In DNA, the CDR3 is TGTGCCAGCACTACATTAACAGCGGGAGCGGGAAATGAGCAGTTCTTC. The complete variable domain, with remaining parts taken from reference TRBV7-2 and TRBJ2-1, reads GAGVSQSPSNKVTEKGKDVELRCDPISGHTALYWYRQSLGQGLEFLIYFQGNSAPDKSGLPSDRFSAERTGGSVSTLTIQRTQQEDSAVYLCASTTLTAGAGNEQFFGPGTRLTVL.

The chain carries TRBV7-2 and TRBJ2-1, with D tentatively TRBD2 (5 bases). V was trimmed by 5 bases and J by 7 bases, leaving 12 bases between them. CDR1 and CDR2 (germline): SGHTA, FQGNSA. This CDR3 region has 13 residues. The CDR3 spells CASSPSLGNEQFF. DNA of the CDR3: TGTGCCAGCAGCCCTTCACTAGGGAATGAGCAGTTCTTC.

V is TRBV7-2 and J is TRBJ2-3; 8 positions match TRBD2. Germline CDR1 and CDR2: SGHTA and FQGNSA. The CDR3 is 14 amino acids. J was trimmed by 5 bases and V by 4 bases; bases with no gene match: 5. The CDR3 loop is CASSSGGQIDTQYF. The CDR3 nucleotides read TGTGCCAGCAGCTCGGGGGGGCAGATAGATACGCAGTATTTT.

Details on this clone: Germline and junction disagree at one end, which may indicate a read error. In the same sample, other DNA sequences code for this CDR3. The chain joins TRBV9 to TRBJ1-1, with D perhaps TRBD1 (6 bases). Looked up from germline, CDR1 is SGDLS and CDR2 is YYNGEE. The CDR3 sequence is 14 residues long. The CDR3 sequence: CASSIRGGDGEAFF. CDR3 bases: TGCGCCAGCAGCATAAGGGGGGGAGATGGTGAAGCTTTCTTT.

V is TRBV4-1 and J is TRBJ2-1, with 11 bases aligning to TRBD2. CDR1 and CDR2 (germline): MGHRA, YSYEKL. V lost 0 bases, J lost 4 bases, and 2 bases stayed unmatched. The CDR3 extends over 16 amino acids. As DNA, the CDR3 is TGCGCCAGCAGCCAAGAAGGGACTAGCGGATACAATGAGCAGTTCTTC. Translating gives CASSQEGTSGYNEQFF.

The rearrangement joins TRBV6-1 to TRBJ2-7; D might be TRBD1 (7 bases). This CDR3 is built from 15 residues. Germline CDR1 reads MNHNS; CDR2 reads SASEGT. V lost 1 base and J lost 3, with 13 bases in between. CDR3 loop: CASSEEDRDFYEQYF. Written as DNA, the CDR3 is TGTGCCAGCAGTGAAGAAGACAGGGACTTCTACGAGCAGTACTTC.

The chain couples TRBV6-5 to TRBJ1-1; D gene uncertain. Germline V gives CDR1 MNHEY, CDR2 SVGAGI. Trimming took 2 bases from V and 8 from J, leaving 18 bases between them. CDR3 length equals 15 residues. The CDR3 region has the DNA TGTGCCAGCAGTTACGCGGAGGACTATCGCCCAGAAGCTTTCTTT. Its protein product is CASSYAEDYRPEAFF.

The V and J genes are TRBV5-4 and TRBJ1-1; possible D gene TRBD1, 5 bases. Germline V gives CDR1 SGHNT, CDR2 YYREEE (reference sequence). The CDR3 has 17 residues. The V end lost 5 bases, the J end lost 5 bases, and 25 bases lay between the germline ends. The CDR3 is CASRSKHHRRGLTEAFF. The CDR3 DNA reads TGTGCCAGCAGAAGCAAACACCACCGAAGGGGTTTGACTGAAGCTTTCTTT.

This chain joins TRBV7-9 and TRBJ2-7, with D perhaps TRBD1 (5 bases). CDR1 and CDR2 (germline): SEHNR, FQNEAQ (reference sequence). With 5 bases removed from V and 3 bases from J, the gap between germline ends came to 14 bases. This CDR3 is 14 amino acids long. The CDR3 reads CASSPGQGGYEQYF. The CDR3 bases are TGTGCCAGCAGCCCCGGGCAGGGTGGCTACGAGCAGTACTTC.

Here the CDR3 reads CASSVGTSGISYEQYF. The CDR3 region has the DNA TGTGCCAGCAGCGTAGGGACTAGCGGGATTTCCTACGAGCAGTACTTC. The genes are TRBV9 and TRBJ2-7; 12 bases are a match to TRBD2. From germline, CDR1 is SGDLS and CDR2 YYNGEE. The CDR3 has 16 residues. V dropped 0 bases and J dropped 1; count of bases not matched to a gene: 2.

The chain has TRBV9 and TRBJ2-3, with D possibly being TRBD2 (6 bases). CDR1 and CDR2 from the germline V gene are SGDLS and YYNGEE. V lost 6 bases and J 0 bases, leaving 14 bases between the germline ends. The CDR3 sequence is 15 residues long. CDR3 sequence: CASNPGGISTDTQYF. Here the CDR3 DNA reads TGTGCCAGCAATCCTGGGGGGATAAGCACAGATACGCAGTATTTT.

V gene TRBV4-1 combines with J gene TRBJ1-3; the D gene is possibly TRBD1 (5 bases). CDR3 length equals 13 residues. CDR1 is MGHRA, CDR2 YSYEKL, per germline. V lost 4 bases and J lost 5, with 9 bases in between. CDR3 DNA sequence: TGCGCCAGCAGCCTGACAGAACGAAACACCATATATTTT. Amino acids: CASSLTERNTIYF.

Written as DNA, the CDR3 is TGTGCCAGTAGTATAGCCCTGACAGGGGCGATACCCTACGAGCAGTACTTC. Its translation is CASSIALTGAIPYEQYF. The V call is TRBV19, the J call TRBJ2-7; 8 bases line up with TRBD1. Trimming took 1 base from V and 2 from J; bases not matched to a gene: 10. CDR3 size: 17 residues. The germline V gene encodes CDR1 LNHDA and CDR2 SQIVND (reference sequence).

V is TRBV7-3 and J is TRBJ2-2; 13 positions match TRBD2. The CDR3 is made up of 14 amino acids. J was trimmed by 5 bases and V by 8 bases; bases with no gene match: 2. Looked up from germline, CDR1 is SGHTA and CDR2 is FQGTGA. CDR3 nucleotide sequence: TGTGCCAGCCCGACTAGCGGGGGGACCGGGGAGCTGTTTTTT. Its protein is CASPTSGGTGELFF.

As concerns this clone: The sample has other DNA sequences that encode this CDR3 too. The V and J genes are TRBV10-2 and TRBJ1-5; 7 nucleotides line up with TRBD1. Looked up from germline, CDR1 is WSHSY and CDR2 is SAAADI. The trim removed 1 base at V and 4 bases at J, leaving 7 bases unmatched. This CDR3 is 16 amino acids long. For the CDR3, the DNA is TGCGCCAGCAGTGAGTTTAACAGGGGTTCGAATCAGCCCCAGCATTTT. Amino acids: CASSEFNRGSNQPQHF.

The chain combines TRBV4-1 with TRBJ1-5; 7 bases align to TRBD1. Germline trimming cut 0 bases from V and 0 bases from J; bases unmatched to any gene: 11. This CDR3 has 19 residues. The germline gives CDR1 MGHRA, CDR2 YSYEKL. CDR3 region: CASSQDGRGASHSNQPQHF. CDR3 in DNA: TGCGCCAGCAGCCAAGATGGCAGGGGGGCTTCTCATAGCAATCAGCCCCAGCATTTT.

The J gene is TRBJ2-3, the V gene TRBV7-9; 11 positions agree with TRBD1. Trimming at V came to 5 bases and at J to 2 bases, leaving 3 bases not matched to a gene. This CDR3 region has 15 residues. The germline V gene has CDR1 SEHNR and CDR2 FQNEAQ (reference sequence). CDR3 nucleotide sequence: TGTGCCAGCAGCCCGGGACAGGGGGACACAGATACGCAGTATTTT. Protein sequence: CASSPGQGDTDTQYF.

The chain combines TRBV30 with TRBJ2-5; the match to TRBD2 covers 8 bases. J gave up 5 bases and V 1 base, and 9 bases lay outside the gene matches. The CDR3 length is 15 residues. CDR1 GTSNPN and CDR2 SVGIG come from the germline V gene (reference sequence). CDR3 in amino acids: CAWSAGGAWRETQYF. CDR3 coding DNA: TGTGCCTGGAGTGCGGGGGGGGCCTGGCGGGAGACCCAGTACTTC.

The V gene is TRBV25-1, the J gene TRBJ2-7; D is possibly TRBD1 (5 bases). CDR1 is MGHDK and CDR2 is SYGVNS in the germline V gene. There are 14 residues in the CDR3. The V end was cut by 1 base, the J end by 7 bases, with 14 bases between. The CDR3 protein is CASSEFRQGREQYF. DNA for the CDR3: TGTGCCAGCAGTGAATTCAGGCAGGGTAGGGAGCAGTACTTC.

The J gene is TRBJ2-7, the V gene TRBV6-1; D not certain. CDR3 size: 14 residues. Germline V gene sequence: CDR1 MNHNS, CDR2 SASEGT. The V end was cut by 7 bases, the J end by 4 bases, with 17 bases between. The CDR3 region has the DNA TGTGCCAGCACCCCTACCGTCCAGGCTTACGAGCAGTACTTC. Translation: CASTPTVQAYEQYF.

The rearrangement uses TRBV21-1 and TRBJ2-7; the DNA was not used to check the table's D call, TRBD2. TRBV21-1 corresponds to a pseudogene. The CDR3 covers 14 residues. DNA for the CDR3: TGTGCCAGCAGCAGGTTGAGCGGGGCCTACGAGCAGTACTTC. Translation gives CASSRLSGAYEQYF.